This TCR beta chain is from a study of T cell responses to AZD1222 COVID-19 vaccine. The data were produced by immunoSEQ multiplex PCR, yet TCRdb's version contains in-frame clones alone and is incomplete. The sample shows 130,000 to 150,000 clones, roughly 86% of them seen only once. The analysis combined second doses at about 4 or about 12 weeks. The CDR3 sequence is 15 residues long. Trimming shortened V by 2 bases and J by 4 bases, and 14 bases separated the two germline ends. Germline CDR1 and CDR2: SGHAT and FQNNGV. The TCR sequence derives from an adult who received the AZD1222 COVID-19 vaccine. This chain connects TRBV11-2 to TRBJ2-5; D may match TRBD1 or TRBD2 (6 bases each). Material: peripheral blood, obtained 28 days after the second AZD1222 dose. CDR3 residues: CASSLTSRGGETQYF. The CDR3 region has the DNA TGTGCCAGCAGCTTAACGTCCAGGGGAGGAGAGACCCAGTACTTC.